The clone carrying this T cell receptor (beta chain) turned up a few times. Its specificity is unknown. The assay was immunoSEQ multiplex PCR, and TCRdb's table has in-frame clones only and misses some. The profile shows under 150,000 clones, about 91% of them singletons. Per germline, CDR1 DFQATT and CDR2 SNEGSKA (reference sequence). V was cut by 3 bases and J by 3 bases, with 9 bases left in between. The CDR3 contains 13 residues. This record comes from a study of T cell responses to AZD1222 COVID-19 vaccine. Study information: The study pooled second doses at about 4 or about 12 weeks.

The study, taken as a whole, reports: Unmutated variant regions are reportedly targeted by nearly half of spike-specific TCRs. After the peak T cell response, and only then, were repertoires sampled. Donors were largely white British and mainly female; clonal diversity was possibly underestimated.

The chain couples TRBV20-1 to TRBJ2-1, with D possibly matching TRBD2 (5 bases). The origin of this receptor is an adult in good health. Source: peripheral blood, taken on day 0 of AZD1222 vaccination. In nucleotides, the CDR3 is TGCAGTGCTAGTTCAGCGGTCTACAATGAGCAGTTCTTC. As protein: CSASSAVYNEQFF.